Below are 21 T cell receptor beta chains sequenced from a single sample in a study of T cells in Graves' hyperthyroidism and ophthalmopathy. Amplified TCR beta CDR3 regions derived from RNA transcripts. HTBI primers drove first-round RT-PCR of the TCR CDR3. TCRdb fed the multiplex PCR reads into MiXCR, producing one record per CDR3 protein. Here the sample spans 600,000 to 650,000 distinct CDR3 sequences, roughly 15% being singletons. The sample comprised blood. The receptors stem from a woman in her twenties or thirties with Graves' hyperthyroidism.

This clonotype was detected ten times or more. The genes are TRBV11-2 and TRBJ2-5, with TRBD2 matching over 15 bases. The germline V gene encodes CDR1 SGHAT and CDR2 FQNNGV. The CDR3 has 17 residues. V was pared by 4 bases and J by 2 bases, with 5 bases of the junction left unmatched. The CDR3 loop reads CASSSQGLAGGQETQYF. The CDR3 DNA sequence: TGTGCCAGCAGCTCGCAAGGACTAGCGGGAGGGCAAGAGACCCAGTACTTC.

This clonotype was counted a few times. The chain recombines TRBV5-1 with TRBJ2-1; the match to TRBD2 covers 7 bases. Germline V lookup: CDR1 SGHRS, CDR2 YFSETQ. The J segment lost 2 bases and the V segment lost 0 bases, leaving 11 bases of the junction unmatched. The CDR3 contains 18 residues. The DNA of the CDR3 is TGCGCCAGCAGCTTGGTTTCGCGGGAGTACAATACCTACAATGAGCAGTTCTTC. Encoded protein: CASSLVSREYNTYNEQFF. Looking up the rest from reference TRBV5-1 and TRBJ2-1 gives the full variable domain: KAGVTQTPRYLIKTRGQQVTLSCSPISGHRSVSWYQQTPGQGLQFLFEYFSETQRNKGNFPGRFSGRQFSNSRSEMNVSTLELGDSALYLCASSLVSREYNTYNEQFFGPGTRLTVL.

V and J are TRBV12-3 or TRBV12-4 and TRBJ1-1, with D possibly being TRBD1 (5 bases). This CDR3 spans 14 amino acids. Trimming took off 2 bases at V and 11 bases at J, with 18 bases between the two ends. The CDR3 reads CASSLWDRRNRAFF. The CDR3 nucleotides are TGTGCCAGCAGTTTATGGGACCGGCGAAATCGGGCTTTCTTT.

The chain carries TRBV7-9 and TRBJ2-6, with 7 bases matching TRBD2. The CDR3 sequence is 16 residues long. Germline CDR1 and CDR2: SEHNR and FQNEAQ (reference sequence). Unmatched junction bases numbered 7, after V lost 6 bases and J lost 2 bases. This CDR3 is CASRSSGGAGANVLTF. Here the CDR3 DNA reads TGTGCCAGCAGATCTAGTGGGGGGGCTGGGGCCAACGTCCTGACTTTC.

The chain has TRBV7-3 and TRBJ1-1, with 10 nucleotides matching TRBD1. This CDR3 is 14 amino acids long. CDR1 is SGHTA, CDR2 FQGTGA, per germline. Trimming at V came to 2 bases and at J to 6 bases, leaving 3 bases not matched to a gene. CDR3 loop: CASSLGQGGPEAFF. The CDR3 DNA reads TGTGCCAGCAGCTTAGGACAGGGGGGTCCTGAAGCTTTCTTT.

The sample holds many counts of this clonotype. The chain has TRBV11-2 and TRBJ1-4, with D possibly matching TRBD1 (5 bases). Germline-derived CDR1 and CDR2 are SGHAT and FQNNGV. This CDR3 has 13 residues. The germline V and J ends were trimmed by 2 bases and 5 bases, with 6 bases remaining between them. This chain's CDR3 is CASSLQGNEKLFF. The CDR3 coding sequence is TGTGCCAGCAGCTTACAGGGAAATGAAAAACTGTTTTTT.

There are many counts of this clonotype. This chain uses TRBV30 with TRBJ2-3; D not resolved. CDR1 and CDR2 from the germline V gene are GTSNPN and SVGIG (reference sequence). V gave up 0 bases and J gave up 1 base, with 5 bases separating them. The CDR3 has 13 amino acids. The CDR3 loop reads CAWSVQGTDTQYF. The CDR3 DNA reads TGTGCCTGGAGTGTACAAGGCACAGATACGCAGTATTTT.

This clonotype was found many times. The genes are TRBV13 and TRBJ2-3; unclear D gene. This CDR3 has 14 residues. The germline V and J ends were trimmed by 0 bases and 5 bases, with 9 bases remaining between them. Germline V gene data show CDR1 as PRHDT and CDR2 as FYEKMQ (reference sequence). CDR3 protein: CASSLGLGGDTQYF. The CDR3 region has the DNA TGTGCCAGCAGCTTAGGCCTCGGCGGAGATACGCAGTATTTT.

CDR3 amino acids: CAISEAGGKDTQYF. As DNA, the CDR3 is TGTGCCATCAGTGAGGCGGGAGGGAAAGATACGCAGTATTTT. The chain links TRBV10-3 to TRBJ2-3, with 9 bases matching TRBD2. J lost 5 bases, V lost 2 bases, and 2 bases had no gene match. The CDR3 consists of 14 residues. The germline V gene has CDR1 ENHRY and CDR2 SYGVKD.

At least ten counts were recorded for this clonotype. This CDR3 reads CASRYETQYF. The DNA of the CDR3 is TGTGCCAGCCGCTACGAGACCCAGTACTTC. The chain carries TRBV2 and TRBJ2-5; D uncertain. CDR1 and CDR2 from the germline V gene are SNHLY and FYNNEI. Trimming took off 8 bases at V and 5 bases at J, with 6 bases between the two ends. This CDR3 is 10 amino acids long. Using reference TRBV2 and TRBJ2-5 for the parts outside the CDR3, the full variable domain is EPEVTQTPSHQVTQMGQEVILRCVPISNHLYFYWYRQILGQKVEFLVSFYNNEISEKSEIFDDQFSVERPDGSNFTLKIRSTKLEDSAMYFCASRYETQYFGPGTRLLVL.

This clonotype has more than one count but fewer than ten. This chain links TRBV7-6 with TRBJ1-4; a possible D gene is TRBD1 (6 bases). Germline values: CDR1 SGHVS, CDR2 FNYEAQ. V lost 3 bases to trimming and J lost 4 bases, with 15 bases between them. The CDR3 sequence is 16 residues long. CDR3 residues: CASSFGQGSSNEKLFF. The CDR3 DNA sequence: TGTGCCAGCAGCTTTGGGCAGGGGTCCAGTAATGAAAAACTGTTTTTT.

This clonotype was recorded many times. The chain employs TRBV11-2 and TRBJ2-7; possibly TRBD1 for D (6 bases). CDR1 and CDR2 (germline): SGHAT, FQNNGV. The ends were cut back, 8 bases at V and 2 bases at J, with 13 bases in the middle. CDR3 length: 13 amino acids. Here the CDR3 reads CASRAPGAYEQYF. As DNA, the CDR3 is TGTGCCAGCCGTGCACCAGGGGCCTACGAGCAGTACTTC.

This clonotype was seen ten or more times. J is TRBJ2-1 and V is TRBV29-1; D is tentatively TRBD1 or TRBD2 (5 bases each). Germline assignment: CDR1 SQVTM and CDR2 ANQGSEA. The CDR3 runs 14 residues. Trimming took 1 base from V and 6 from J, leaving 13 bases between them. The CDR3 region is CSVEGGSGPNEQFF. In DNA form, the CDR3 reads TGCAGCGTTGAAGGGGGGAGCGGCCCCAATGAGCAGTTCTTC.

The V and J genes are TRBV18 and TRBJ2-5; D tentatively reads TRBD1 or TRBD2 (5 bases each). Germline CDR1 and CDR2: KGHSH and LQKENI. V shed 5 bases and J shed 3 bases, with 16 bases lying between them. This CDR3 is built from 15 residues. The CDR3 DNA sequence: TGTGCCAGCTCAGCATTGAGGGACCGAAAAGAGACCCAGTACTTC. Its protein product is CASSALRDRKETQYF.

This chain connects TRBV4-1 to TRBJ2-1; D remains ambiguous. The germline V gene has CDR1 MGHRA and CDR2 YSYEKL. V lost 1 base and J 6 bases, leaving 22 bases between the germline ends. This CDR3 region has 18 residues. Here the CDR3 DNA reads TGCGCCAGCAGCCAAGCTATACCTATTCTACTGGCTCTCAATGAGCAGTTCTTC. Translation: CASSQAIPILLALNEQFF.

CDR3 protein: CASSIADRSSYNEQFF. CDR3 coding DNA: TGTGCCAGTAGTATAGCCGACAGGAGCTCCTACAATGAGCAGTTCTTC. The chain joins TRBV19 to TRBJ2-1; D is perhaps TRBD1 (6 bases). With 1 base removed from V and 0 bases from J, the gap between germline ends came to 10 bases. This CDR3 has 16 amino acids. Per the germline V gene, CDR1 is LNHDA and CDR2 is SQIVND (reference sequence). Using reference TRBV19 and TRBJ2-1 for the parts outside the CDR3, the full variable domain is DGGITQSPKYLFRKEGQNVTLSCEQNLNHDAMYWYRQDPGQGLRLIYYSQIVNDFQKGDIAEGYSVSREKKESFPLTVTSAQKNPTAFYLCASSIADRSSYNEQFFGPGTRLTVL.

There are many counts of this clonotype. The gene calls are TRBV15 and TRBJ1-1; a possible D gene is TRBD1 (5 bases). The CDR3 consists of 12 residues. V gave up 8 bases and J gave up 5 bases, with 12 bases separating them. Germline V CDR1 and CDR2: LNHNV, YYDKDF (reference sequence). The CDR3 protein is CATARGGTEAFF. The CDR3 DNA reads TGTGCCACCGCGCGGGGGGGTACTGAAGCTTTCTTT.

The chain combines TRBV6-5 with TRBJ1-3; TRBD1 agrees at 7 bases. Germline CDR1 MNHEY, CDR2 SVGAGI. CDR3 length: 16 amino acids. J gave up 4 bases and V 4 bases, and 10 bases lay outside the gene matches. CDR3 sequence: CASSFSLTGRGNTIYF. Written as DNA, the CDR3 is TGTGCCAGCAGTTTTTCCTTGACAGGGAGGGGAAACACCATATATTTT.

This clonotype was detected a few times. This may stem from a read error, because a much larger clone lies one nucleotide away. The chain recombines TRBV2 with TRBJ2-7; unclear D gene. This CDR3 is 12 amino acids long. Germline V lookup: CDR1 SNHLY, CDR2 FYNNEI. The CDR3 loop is CASSRSTYERYF. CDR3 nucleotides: TGTGCCAGCAGTAGGTCCACCTACGAGCGGTACTTC.

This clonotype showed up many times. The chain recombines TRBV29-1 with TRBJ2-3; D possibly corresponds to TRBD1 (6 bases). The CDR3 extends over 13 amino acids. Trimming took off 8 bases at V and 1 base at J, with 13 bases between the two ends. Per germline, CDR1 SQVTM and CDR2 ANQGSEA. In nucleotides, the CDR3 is TGCAGCCCCAGGGGACCCGGCACAGATACGCAGTATTTT. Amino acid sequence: CSPRGPGTDTQYF.

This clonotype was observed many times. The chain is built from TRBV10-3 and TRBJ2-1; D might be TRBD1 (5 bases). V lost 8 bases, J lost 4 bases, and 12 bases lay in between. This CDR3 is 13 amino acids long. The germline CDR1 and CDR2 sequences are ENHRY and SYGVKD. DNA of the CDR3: TGTGCCATCTCGAGCAGGGATTACAATGAGCAGTTCTTC. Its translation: CAISSRDYNEQFF.